The source of this T cell receptor beta chain is a study of T cells in women clearing cervical HPV infection. Using immunoSEQ multiplex PCR, the repertoire was profiled, and TCRdb retains in-frame clones only, with some absent. The sample data list about 46,000 clones. On this clone itself: The read gets to within 3 residues of the CDR3 end, and the germline J gene fills in the rest.

The CDR3 extends over 14 amino acids. V gave up 0 bases and J gave up 9 bases, with 10 bases separating them. The germline gives CDR1 SGHRS, CDR2 YFSETQ. The specimen sequenced was blood buffy coat. The TCR comes from a woman between 18 and 70 years old with a cervical HPV16 infection that either progressed to CIN3+ or cleared (not recorded which). This chain connects TRBV5-1 to TRBJ1-6; perhaps TRBD1 as D (5 bases). The CDR3: CASSLAGSVSPLHF. Partial CDR3 DNA: TGCGCCAGCAGCTTGGCAGGGTCGGTTTCACCC. The full variable domain, completed using reference TRBV5-1 and TRBJ1-6, is KAGVTQTPRYLIKTRGQQVTLSCSPISGHRSVSWYQQTPGQGLQFLFEYFSETQRNKGNFPGRFSGRQFSNSRSEMNVSTLELGDSALYLCASSLAGSVSPLHFGNGTRLTVT.